This T cell receptor (beta chain) is drawn from a study of cytomegalovirus exposure and HLA in healthy donors. Points on this clone: Its specificity is not known.

V lost 0 bases and J 7 bases, leaving 15 bases between the germline ends. CDR1 is SGHTA, CDR2 FQGNSA, per germline. There are 16 residues in the CDR3. Study results and limitations: No immune exposure information besides CMV serostatus was available. Previously analyzed data showed that most TCR beta V segments were productive at a frequency of about 90% or about 30%.

Primers included in the PCR were 60 Vbeta and 13 Jbeta primers. Sequencing used immunoSEQ multiplex PCR; TCRdb keeps in-frame clones, though not all of them. The table lists almost 70,000 clones, approximately 70% of them singletons. The clonotype comes from a male donor in good health and CMV-seropositive. The sample comprised PBMCs. J is TRBJ2-2 and V is TRBV7-2; possibly TRBD1 for D (6 bases). CDR3 DNA: TGTGCCAGCAGCTTAGCGCTAGATCCCAGGGGCGGGGAGCTGTTTTTT. Protein product: CASSLALDPRGGELFF. Full variable domain (rest looked up from reference TRBV7-2 and TRBJ2-2): GAGVSQSPSNKVTEKGKDVELRCDPISGHTALYWYRQSLGQGLEFLIYFQGNSAPDKSGLPSDRFSAERTGGSVSTLTIQRTQQEDSAVYLCASSLALDPRGGELFFGEGSRLTVL.